A single sample gave rise to the 30 T cell receptor beta chains below, sequenced in a study of cytomegalovirus exposure and HLA in healthy donors. Clones were read by immunoSEQ multiplex PCR, and TCRdb kept only the in-frame ones, dropping some. Of a few hundred thousand clones in the sample, approximately 88% are singletons; the top ten hold 0.92%. The sequenced sample consisted of PBMCs. All receptors derive from a woman aged 18-35 years in good health and CMV-seronegative.

V and J are TRBV18 and TRBJ2-3; TRBD1 is a possible D gene (6 bases). The CDR3 has 15 amino acids. Germline values: CDR1 KGHSH, CDR2 LQKENI. V was trimmed by 5 bases and J by 2 bases, leaving 14 bases between them. The CDR3 sequence is CASSATGGNTDTQYF. The DNA for the CDR3 is TGTGCCAGCTCAGCGACAGGAGGAAACACAGATACGCAGTATTTT.

V is TRBV25-1 and J is TRBJ2-3; 10 bases map to TRBD2. This CDR3 region has 18 residues. The trim removed 1 base at V and 4 bases at J, leaving 11 bases unmatched. Germline V CDR1 and CDR2: MGHDK, SYGVNS. The CDR3 nucleotides are TGTGCCAGCAGTGAATCGGGGAGCGGGAGGGGGCGGGCAGATACGCAGTATTTT. Translation: CASSESGSGRGRADTQYF.

This chain links TRBV4-2 with TRBJ2-7; maybe TRBD2 (5 bases). Germline CDR1 is LGHNA and CDR2 is YNFKEQ. V was shortened by 4 bases and J by 2 bases, with 15 bases between the two germline ends. There are 15 residues in the CDR3. This CDR3 is CASSRDWKGAYEQYF. In nucleotides, the CDR3 is TGTGCCAGCAGCCGAGACTGGAAGGGAGCCTACGAGCAGTACTTC.

The rearrangement uses TRBV5-1 and TRBJ2-5, with D uncertain. Trimming left V 4 bases short and J 5 bases short, with 12 bases between. CDR1 and CDR2 (germline): SGHRS, YFSETQ. This CDR3 comprises 13 residues. CDR3 sequence reads: CASSSTDEETQYF. The DNA for the CDR3 is TGCGCCAGCAGCAGTACAGATGAGGAGACCCAGTACTTC.

In DNA, the CDR3 is TGCAGTACCGGTCGGGAACAGCAGTTCTTC. Its translation: CSTGREQQFF. The chain joins TRBV20-1 to TRBJ2-1; perhaps TRBD2 as D (5 bases). Germline V CDR1 and CDR2: DFQATT, SNEGSKA (reference sequence). The germline V and J ends were trimmed by 8 bases and 11 bases, with 13 bases remaining between them. This CDR3 spans 10 amino acids.

V is TRBV5-1 and J is TRBJ2-3, with 7 bases fitting TRBD1. CDR1 is SGHRS and CDR2 is YFSETQ in the germline V gene. The CDR3 extends over 15 amino acids. The junction had 4 bases not matched to a gene; V was cut back by 3 bases and J by 0 bases. The chain's CDR3 is CASSSRGQSTDTQYF. As DNA, the CDR3 is TGCGCCAGCAGCTCTCGGGGACAGAGCACAGATACGCAGTATTTT.

This chain joins TRBV30 and TRBJ2-3; 11 positions agree with TRBD2. Germline CDR1 and CDR2: GTSNPN and SVGIG (reference sequence). The V gene end was trimmed by 0 bases and the J gene end by 2 bases; junction bases not matched to a gene: 7. The CDR3 consists of 17 residues. The CDR3 DNA is TGTGCCTGGAGTGTACGGTCTAGCGGGAGGTTCACAGATACGCAGTATTTT. This codes for CAWSVRSSGRFTDTQYF.

This sequence joins TRBV5-1 and TRBJ2-3, with D tentatively TRBD2 (5 bases). Germline CDR1 reads SGHRS; CDR2 reads YFSETQ. The CDR3 loop spans 15 amino acids. V lost 3 bases and J lost 2, with 13 bases in between. Written as DNA, the CDR3 is TGCGCCAGCAGCTGGGCCGGAGGAGACACAGATACGCAGTATTTT. Protein product: CASSWAGGDTDTQYF.

This rearrangement joins TRBV5-1 to TRBJ2-1; no clear D gene. The CDR3 runs 14 residues. Germline assignment: CDR1 SGHRS and CDR2 YFSETQ. Trimming cost V 1 base and J 5 bases, with 10 bases left between them. The CDR3 DNA sequence: TGCGCCAGCAGCTTGATATACACGAACAATGAGCAGTTCTTC. This sequence encodes CASSLIYTNNEQFF.

The gene calls are TRBV5-1 and TRBJ2-2; 13 positions agree with TRBD2. In germline, CDR1 is SGHRS, CDR2 YFSETQ. This CDR3 spans 18 amino acids. V lost 0 bases and J lost 3; bases outside the gene matches: 5. The CDR3 reads CASSLGLAGGAHTGELFF. The CDR3 DNA reads as TGCGCCAGCAGCTTGGGACTAGCGGGGGGAGCCCACACCGGGGAGCTGTTTTTT.

As regards this clone: The identical CDR3 is also encoded by other nucleotide sequences in the sample. The genes are TRBV20-1 and TRBJ2-1; D ambiguous. Trimming pared 4 bases from V and 5 bases from J, leaving 3 bases between. CDR1 is DFQATT, CDR2 SNEGSKA, per germline (reference sequence). The CDR3 runs 10 residues. CDR3 loop: CSATNNEQFF. DNA of the CDR3: TGCAGTGCTACTAACAATGAGCAGTTCTTC.

The chain has TRBV6-6 and TRBJ1-5; D is unclear. There are 15 residues in the CDR3. Germline CDR1 is MNHNY and CDR2 is SVGAGI (reference sequence). Trimming cost V 0 bases and J 3 bases, with 9 bases left between them. Here the CDR3 reads CASSYSRSPNQPQHF. The DNA of the CDR3 is TGTGCCAGCAGTTACTCGAGAAGTCCCAATCAGCCCCAGCATTTT.

The J gene is TRBJ1-4, the V gene TRBV4-3, with a tentative D call TRBD1 (5 bases). Trimming stripped 11 bases from V and 0 bases from J, with 13 bases between. The CDR3 consists of 14 residues. Germline loops: CDR1 LGHNA, CDR2 YSLEER. The CDR3, as DNA: TGCGCCGCGGGGGGTGGTGCAACTAATGAAAAACTGTTTTTT. It codes for CAAGGGATNEKLFF.

The chain links TRBV25-1 to TRBJ1-2; no firm D call. Germline values: CDR1 MGHDK, CDR2 SYGVNS. Trimming stripped 6 bases from V and 0 bases from J, with 20 bases between. The CDR3 totals 17 residues. The CDR3 region is CASRPPGILGTNYGYTF. The CDR3 nucleotides are TGTGCCAGCAGGCCCCCGGGGATCCTGGGAACTAACTATGGCTACACCTTC.

The chain recombines TRBV19 with TRBJ2-7; the match to TRBD2 covers 8 bases. V lost 5 bases, J lost 2 bases, and 2 bases stayed unmatched. Looked up from germline, CDR1 is LNHDA and CDR2 is SQIVND (reference sequence). CDR3 length: 13 amino acids. The CDR3 here is CASSPAGAYEQYF. Written as DNA, the CDR3 is TGTGCCAGTAGTCCAGCGGGAGCCTACGAGCAGTACTTC.

This sequence joins TRBV28 and TRBJ1-2; perhaps TRBD1 as D (6 bases). This CDR3 region has 13 residues. CDR1 is MDHEN, CDR2 SYDVKM, per germline. Deletions cut 5 bases from V and 5 bases from J, with 12 bases between. The CDR3 DNA follows: TGTGCCAGCAGTCTAGACACAGGGTATGGCTACACCTTC. It is translated as CASSLDTGYGYTF.

CDR3: CASSLSRGRSAKNIQYF. In nucleotides, the CDR3 is TGTGCCAGCAGCTTATCCAGGGGGCGGTCGGCCAAAAACATTCAGTACTTC. The chain couples TRBV7-8 to TRBJ2-4; the match to TRBD1 covers 8 bases. The ends lost 2 bases at V and 1 base at J; junction bases unmatched: 7. The CDR3 covers 17 residues. Germline V lookup: CDR1 SGHVS, CDR2 FQNEAQ.

The CDR3 loop is CASGVGVGSQPQHF. For the CDR3, the DNA is TGTGCCAGCGGGGTTGGGGTCGGGAGTCAGCCCCAGCATTTT. V usage is TRBV6-1 and J usage is TRBJ1-5; D gene unclear. CDR3 length: 14 residues. V dropped 8 bases and J dropped 6 bases, with 17 bases sitting between them. The V gene's germline CDR1 is MNHNS and CDR2 SASEGT.

The V call is TRBV11-2, the J call TRBJ2-3; 8 bases line up with TRBD2. CDR1 and CDR2 (germline): SGHAT, FQNNGV. This CDR3 spans 15 amino acids. V lost 10 bases and J lost 0; bases outside the gene matches: 9. DNA for the CDR3: TGTGCCACCAGATCAGCGGGAGCTAGCACAGATACGCAGTATTTT. This codes for CATRSAGASTDTQYF.

The chain has TRBV21-1 and TRBJ1-5; TRBD1, as called in the table, went unchecked against the DNA. TRBV21-1 is labeled a pseudogene. The CDR3 has 14 amino acids. The CDR3 loop is CASRTNRSNQPQHF. The CDR3, as DNA: TGTGCCAGCAGAACTAACAGGAGCAATCAGCCCCAGCATTTT.

This clone was observed a handful of times. The chain carries TRBV2 and TRBJ2-7; a possible D gene is TRBD1 (5 bases). The CDR3 loop spans 16 amino acids. Germline lookup yields CDR1 SNHLY and CDR2 FYNNEI. V shed 5 bases and J shed 3 bases, with 20 bases lying between them. In nucleotides, the CDR3 is TGTGCCAGCAGTTTTTCTTTGTCCAGGGCCCACTACGAGCAGTACTTC. Residues: CASSFSLSRAHYEQYF.

The chain couples TRBV6-5 to TRBJ2-2; TRBD2 might be the D (6 bases). V lost 2 bases and J lost 10, with 11 bases in between. CDR1 and CDR2 from the germline V gene are MNHEY and SVGAGI. The CDR3 is 13 amino acids. In DNA form, the CDR3 reads TGTGCCAGCAGTTACAGCGGGCTACCGGAGCTGTTTTTT. Translating gives CASSYSGLPELFF.

The chain has TRBV27 and TRBJ2-7, with 11 bases lining up with TRBD2. In germline, CDR1 is MNHEY, CDR2 SMNVEV (reference sequence). The CDR3 totals 15 residues. Trimming removed 8 bases from V and 2 bases from J; junction bases left unmatched: 8. Written as DNA, the CDR3 is TGTGCCAGCTCCAGGGGACTAGCGGCTACCTACGAGCAGTACTTC. This codes for CASSRGLAATYEQYF.

CDR3 protein: CASSSQQVPMYEQYF. In DNA, the CDR3 is TGTGCCAGCAGCTCACAACAGGTACCCATGTACGAGCAGTACTTC. The gene calls are TRBV11-2 and TRBJ2-7; tentative D call: TRBD1 (5 bases). The CDR3 runs 15 residues. CDR1 and CDR2 (germline): SGHAT, FQNNGV. Trimming removed 4 bases at V and 4 bases at J, with 17 bases between.

The chain employs TRBV6-6 and TRBJ2-1; 14 nucleotides line up with TRBD2. With V trimmed by 6 bases and J by 7 bases, 5 bases remained unmatched. The CDR3 length is 15 residues. Germline-derived CDR1 and CDR2 are MNHNY and SVGAGI (reference sequence). CDR3 DNA: TGTGCCAGCAGGACTAGCGGGAGGGTAACGAATGAGCAGTTCTTC. Translated: CASRTSGRVTNEQFF.

The gene calls are TRBV19 and TRBJ2-7; 10 nucleotides match TRBD2. Per the germline V gene, CDR1 is LNHDA and CDR2 is SQIVND (reference sequence). The CDR3 is 16 amino acids. V lost 4 bases, J lost 2 bases, and 8 bases stayed unmatched. The CDR3 here is CASSTPTSGTTYEQYF. The CDR3 nucleotides are TGTGCCAGTAGTACGCCTACTAGCGGGACCACCTACGAGCAGTACTTC.

The chain combines TRBV7-9 with TRBJ1-4; D is uncertain. The CDR3 totals 13 residues. The germline V gene has CDR1 SEHNR and CDR2 FQNEAQ (reference sequence). Trimming pared 4 bases from V and 7 bases from J, leaving 10 bases between. The CDR3 coding sequence is TGTGCCAGCAGCTCGCGGGGTGGTGAAAAACTGTTTTTT. Translating gives CASSSRGGEKLFF. Full variable domain (remainder filled in from reference TRBV7-9 and TRBJ1-4): DTGVSQNPRHKITKRGQNVTFRCDPISEHNRLYWYRQTLGQGPEFLTYFQNEAQLEKSRLLSDRFSAERPKGSFSTLEIQRTEQGDSAMYLCASSSRGGEKLFFGSGTQLSVL.

CDR3 DNA sequence: TGCGCCAGCAGCCGCACGGGACTAGCGGGAGACGAGCAGTACTTC. It codes for CASSRTGLAGDEQYF. The chain links TRBV4-1 to TRBJ2-7; 14 nucleotides align to TRBD2. The CDR3 runs to 15 residues. The V segment lost 4 bases and the J segment 5 bases; nucleotides outside the gene matches: 4. Germline loops: CDR1 MGHRA, CDR2 YSYEKL.

The J gene is TRBJ2-2, the V gene TRBV7-2; the D gene is possibly TRBD2 (7 bases). The CDR3 sequence is 15 residues long. CDR1 and CDR2 (germline): SGHTA, FQGNSA. With 10 bases removed from V and 5 bases from J, the gap between germline ends came to 20 bases. The CDR3 loop reads CATRAGRGGTGELFF. The CDR3 nucleotides read TGTGCCACCCGGGCGGGAAGGGGGGGTACCGGGGAGCTGTTTTTT. Full variable domain (outside the CDR3, taken from reference TRBV7-2 and TRBJ2-2): GAGVSQSPSNKVTEKGKDVELRCDPISGHTALYWYRQSLGQGLEFLIYFQGNSAPDKSGLPSDRFSAERTGGSVSTLTIQRTQQEDSAVYLCATRAGRGGTGELFFGEGSRLTVL.

The chain has TRBV10-2 and TRBJ2-1, with TRBD2 matching 7 bases. V lost 8 bases and J lost 3; bases outside the gene matches: 7. Per germline, CDR1 WSHSY and CDR2 SAAADI. The CDR3 length is 14 residues. As DNA, the CDR3 is TGCGCCAGCGGGCTAGCGGCAATCTACAATGAGCAGTTCTTC. Translation: CASGLAAIYNEQFF.